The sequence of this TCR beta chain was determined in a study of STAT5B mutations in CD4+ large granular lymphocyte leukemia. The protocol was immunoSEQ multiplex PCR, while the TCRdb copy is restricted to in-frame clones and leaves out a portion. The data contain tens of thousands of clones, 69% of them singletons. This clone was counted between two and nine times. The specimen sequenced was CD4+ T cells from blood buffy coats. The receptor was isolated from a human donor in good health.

The CDR3 sequence is CASSLNSGDTQYF. In nucleotides, the CDR3 is TGTGCCAGCTCCCTAAACTCAGGAGATACGCAGTATTTT. V is TRBV18 and J is TRBJ2-3; D is uncertain. The CDR3 sequence is 13 residues long. Germline-derived CDR1 and CDR2 are KGHSH and LQKENI. V was cut by 6 bases and J by 5 bases, with 12 bases left in between.